Each of the 17 T cell receptor beta chains below was sequenced from the same sample in a study of T-cell memory formation after mild COVID-19. MiXCR, applied by TCRdb to the 5' RACE reads, yields one record per CDR3 protein. The sample yields approximately 170,000 distinct CDR3 sequences, under 15% seen once. Source material: PBMCs or a T cell subset sorted from them (not recorded which). The receptor source for this set is a man younger than 35 who had mild COVID-19 (a few samples of this study predate the infection). Cell type and time point are not known.

The rearrangement joins TRBV6-5 to TRBJ1-1; D is uncertain. This CDR3 comprises 15 residues. Germline V gene data show CDR1 as MNHEY and CDR2 as SVGAGI. The germline V and J ends were trimmed by 5 bases and 4 bases, with 17 bases remaining between them. The CDR3 region is CASSDIRQVGTEAFF. Here the CDR3 DNA reads TGTGCCAGCAGTGACATCCGTCAGGTGGGCACTGAAGCTTTCTTT.

In its sample, this clonotype was seen a few times. The chain combines TRBV29-1 with TRBJ2-1, with 13 bases fitting TRBD2. Losses at the gene ends were 4 bases for V and 0 bases for J; bases not matched to a gene: 6. CDR1 is SQVTM, CDR2 ANQGSEA, per germline. CDR3 length: 17 amino acids. The CDR3, as DNA: TGCAGCGTTGGCCCGGGACTAGCGGGGCCCTCCTACAATGAGCAGTTCTTC. This encodes CSVGPGLAGPSYNEQFF.

The chain joins TRBV5-1 to TRBJ2-2; D is tentatively TRBD1 or TRBD2 (5 bases each). Germline-derived CDR1 and CDR2 are SGHRS and YFSETQ. There are 15 residues in the CDR3. Trimming cost V 4 bases and J 3 bases, with 13 bases left between them. CDR3 nucleotides: TGCGCCAGCAGCAACGGGGCGCGTGACACCGGGGAGCTGTTTTTT. Residues: CASSNGARDTGELFF.

This clonotype was counted ten times or more. This sequence joins TRBV12-3 or TRBV12-4 and TRBJ1-1; 8 bases are shared with TRBD1. Germline trimming cut 5 bases from V and 5 bases from J; bases unmatched to any gene: 7. The CDR3 covers 14 residues. This CDR3 is CASSRTGGRTEAFF. CDR3 nucleotide sequence: TGTGCCAGCAGTAGAACAGGGGGTCGTACTGAAGCTTTCTTT.

The chain uses TRBV6-6 and TRBJ2-3; tentatively, D is TRBD2 (5 bases). The CDR3 sequence is 14 residues long. The V gene's germline CDR1 is MNHNY and CDR2 SVGAGI (reference sequence). V was trimmed by 0 bases and J by 4 bases, leaving 8 bases between them. In nucleotides, the CDR3 is TGTGCCAGCAGTTACTCGAGGGCTTCAGATACGCAGTATTTT. It yields the protein CASSYSRASDTQYF.

The chain couples TRBV7-2 to TRBJ2-1; D is unresolved. V was shortened by 1 base and J by 15 bases, with 16 bases between the two germline ends. The CDR3 contains 13 residues. Germline CDR1 SGHTA, CDR2 FQGNSA. The CDR3: CASSLDPATGWFF. The CDR3 DNA reads as TGTGCCAGCAGCTTAGATCCGGCCACCGGGTGGTTCTTC.

The V and J genes are TRBV14 and TRBJ1-2; D gene ambiguous. Germline loops: CDR1 SGHDN, CDR2 FVKESK. Trimming took 0 bases from V and 2 from J, leaving 10 bases between them. The CDR3 length is 15 residues. CDR3 sequence reads: CASSQDQEWNYGYTF. Written as DNA, the CDR3 is TGTGCCAGCAGCCAAGATCAGGAGTGGAACTATGGCTACACCTTC.

The sample holds a few counts of this clonotype. V usage is TRBV11-2 and J usage is TRBJ1-2, with unresolved D. From germline, CDR1 is SGHAT and CDR2 FQNNGV. V was cut by 2 bases and J by 3 bases, with 7 bases left in between. The CDR3 spans 13 residues. The CDR3, as DNA: TGTGCCAGCAGCTTAAACGGGGACTATGGCTACACCTTC. It is translated as CASSLNGDYGYTF.

This clonotype was seen a handful of times. The chain uses TRBV29-1 and TRBJ2-3; TRBD2 is a possible D gene (6 bases). The CDR3 covers 14 residues. Germline V lookup: CDR1 SQVTM, CDR2 ANQGSEA. Deletions cut 4 bases from V and 0 bases from J, with 11 bases between. The CDR3 loop reads CSVAEGTSTDTQYF. As DNA, the CDR3 is TGCAGCGTTGCAGAGGGGACTAGCACAGATACGCAGTATTTT.

This clonotype has at least ten counts. The chain couples TRBV10-2 to TRBJ2-2, with 10 bases matching TRBD2. With V trimmed by 7 bases and J by 3 bases, 11 bases remained unmatched. The germline CDR1 and CDR2 sequences are WSHSY and SAAADI. This CDR3 comprises 17 residues. The CDR3 loop reads CASIRARTSGYTGELFF. The CDR3 nucleotides are TGCGCCAGCATCCGCGCTCGGACTAGCGGATACACCGGGGAGCTGTTTTTT.

This clonotype was found once. The chain employs TRBV20-1 and TRBJ2-5, with 7 bases aligning to TRBD1. Unmatched junction bases numbered 8, after V lost 6 bases and J lost 4 bases. The CDR3 totals 13 residues. Germline V gene lookup returns CDR1 DFQATT and CDR2 SNEGSKA (reference sequence). The DNA of the CDR3 is TGCAGTGCCCCGACGACAGGGCCAGAGACCCAGTACTTC. It specifies CSAPTTGPETQYF.

The V call is TRBV24-1, the J call TRBJ2-1, with 7 bases identical to TRBD2. V dropped 5 bases and J dropped 5; count of bases not matched to a gene: 8. The V gene's germline CDR1 is KGHDR and CDR2 SFDVKD. The CDR3 is 15 residues long. CDR3 nucleotides: TGTGCCACCAGTGGAGGGAGGGGAGCCGACAATGAGCAGTTCTTC. Protein: CATSGGRGADNEQFF.

This clonotype has just a few counts. This chain links TRBV4-3 with TRBJ1-5; TRBD1 agrees at 7 bases. CDR3 length: 14 residues. Germline V gene sequence: CDR1 LGHNA, CDR2 YSLEER. Trimming removed 4 bases from V and 4 bases from J; junction bases left unmatched: 4. The CDR3 is CASSRLRGNQPQHF. CDR3 nucleotide sequence: TGCGCCAGCAGCCGCCTCAGGGGGAATCAGCCCCAGCATTTT.

This clonotype turned up a few times. The chain carries TRBV4-1 and TRBJ2-3, with a tentative D call TRBD1 (5 bases). This CDR3 is 16 amino acids long. In germline, CDR1 is MGHRA, CDR2 YSYEKL. V shed 4 bases and J shed 2 bases, with 16 bases lying between them. The CDR3 region is CASSPALGATTDTQYF. The CDR3 region has the DNA TGCGCCAGCAGCCCCGCCCTAGGGGCTACCACAGATACGCAGTATTTT.

The chain joins TRBV15 to TRBJ2-3; D unresolved. V shed 4 bases and J shed 0 bases, with 5 bases lying between them. The germline gives CDR1 LNHNV, CDR2 YYDKDF (reference sequence). The CDR3 is 13 residues long. As DNA, the CDR3 is TGTGCCACCAGCATCCAAAGCACAGATACGCAGTATTTT. Translated, it gives CATSIQSTDTQYF.

This clonotype appeared a few times. The junction and the germline gene differ at one end; a read error may be behind it. This chain joins TRBV12-3 or TRBV12-4 and TRBJ1-6; D gene ambiguous. This CDR3 is built from 13 residues. The CDR3 loop is CASSFGGRSYLVF. The CDR3 DNA follows: TGTGCCAGCAGTTTTGGTGGGCGATCTTATCTGGTATTT.

The V and J genes are TRBV6-1 and TRBJ2-1; no clear D. With 1 base removed from V and 4 bases from J, the gap between germline ends came to 8 bases. In germline, CDR1 is MNHNS, CDR2 SASEGT. CDR3 length equals 14 residues. The CDR3 loop is CASSEVAGYNEQFF. Here the CDR3 DNA reads TGTGCCAGCAGTGAAGTTGCCGGGTACAATGAGCAGTTCTTC.